These 9 T cell receptor beta chains share one sample of origin, sequenced in a study of T cell clonality in common variable immunodeficiency. These TCRs are of unknown antigen specificity. Study observations and caveats: Fewer deletions and N-nucleotide insertions were reportedly seen in common variable immunodeficiency TCR beta sequences.

The repertoire was sequenced with immunoSEQ multiplex PCR; TCRdb's copy has only in-frame clones and lacks some. The sample contains 25,000 to 35,000 clones, none of them singletons. Sequencing was performed on peripheral blood mononuclear cells. The receptors here all came from a human donor with common variable immunodeficiency.

This clone was detected ten times or more. From the germline J gene comes the end of the CDR3, since the read stops 3 residues before it. This sequence joins TRBV14 and TRBJ2-7, with TRBD2 as a possible D gene (6 bases). The germline CDR1 and CDR2 sequences are SGHDN and FVKESK. CDR3 length equals 15 residues. Trimming shortened V by 0 bases and J by 4 bases, and 13 bases separated the two germline ends. The DNA read from the CDR3 is TGTGCCAGCAGCCAAGATCCGACTAGACATTACGAG. It is translated as CASSQDPTRHYE. The CDR3 reads in full as CASSQDPTRHYEQYF.

This clone appeared many times. Read coverage stops 3 residues before the CDR3 terminus; the germline J gene supplies the remainder. V and J are TRBV7-2 and TRBJ2-1; D is ambiguous. The CDR3 length is 15 residues. Germline CDR1 and CDR2: SGHTA and FQGNSA. Trimming shortened V by 5 bases and J by 2 bases, and 13 bases separated the two germline ends. The CDR3 protein is CASSRARSTYNEQFF. The sequenced part of the CDR3 DNA is TGTGCCAGCAGCAGAGCACGGTCTACCTACAATGAG. Based on the CDR3 plus reference TRBV7-2 and TRBJ2-1, the full variable domain is GAGVSQSPSNKVTEKGKDVELRCDPISGHTALYWYRQSLGQGLEFLIYFQGNSAPDKSGLPSDRFSAERTGGSVSTLTIQRTQQEDSAVYLCASSRARSTYNEQFFGPGTRLTVL.

The part of the CDR3 DNA that was read is TGTGCCAGTAGTATAGACAGGAAAACCTATGGC. Residues: CASSIDRKTYG. The whole CDR3 protein reads CASSIDRKTYGYTF. This sequence joins TRBV19 and TRBJ1-2; D is unclear. The CDR3 extends 3 residues past the end of the read, so its final part is completed from the germline J gene. The CDR3 spans 14 residues. CDR1 and CDR2 (germline): LNHDA, SQIVND (reference sequence). Trimming stripped 0 bases from V and 4 bases from J, with 9 bases between.

This clone was recorded a few times. The sequence runs out 3 residues before the end of the CDR3; the remainder is reconstructed from the germline J gene. The same CDR3 arises from other DNA sequences in this sample as well. The chain links TRBV7-2 to TRBJ2-7, with 9 bases identical to TRBD1. The CDR3 spans 15 residues. With V trimmed by 6 bases and J by 2 bases, 8 bases remained unmatched. The germline CDR1 and CDR2 sequences are SGHTA and FQGNSA. The CDR3 DNA, read in part, is TGTGCCAGCAGACGGCCGACAGGGGGGGCCTACGAG. Translation gives CASRRPTGGAYE. In full, the CDR3 is CASRRPTGGAYEQYF.

This clone was observed a few times. From the germline J gene comes the end of the CDR3, since the read stops 3 residues before it. The chain carries TRBV30 and TRBJ1-1; D gene ambiguous. Trimming took off 2 bases at V and 2 bases at J, with 3 bases between the two ends. CDR1 and CDR2 (germline): GTSNPN, SVGIG (reference sequence). The CDR3 is made up of 11 amino acids. The CDR3 sequence is CAWSLNTEAFF. The DNA read from the CDR3 is TGTGCCTGGAGTCTAAACACTGAA.

A few counts support this clone. The CDR3 extends 3 residues past the end of the read, so its final part is completed from the germline J gene. This sequence joins TRBV2 and TRBJ1-2; 7 bases are shared with TRBD1. Germline CDR1 and CDR2: SNHLY and FYNNEI. The CDR3 length is 14 residues. CDR3 DNA, as far as it was read: TGTGCCAGCAGTCCCTCCGACAGGGTTGGAGGC. Translation gives CASSPSDRVGG. In full, the CDR3 is CASSPSDRVGGYTF.

As for this clone: The CDR3 extends 3 residues past the end of the read, so its final part is completed from the germline J gene. The J gene is TRBJ1-4, the V gene TRBV18; 7 positions agree with TRBD1. The CDR3 has 17 residues. In germline, CDR1 is KGHSH, CDR2 LQKENI. V was pared by 3 bases and J by 0 bases, with 7 bases of the junction left unmatched. CDR3 DNA (partial): TGTGCCAGCTCACCTCTACAGGGGACGGCAACTAATGAAAAA. Protein product: CASSPLQGTATNEK. The full CDR3 protein reads CASSPLQGTATNEKLFF.

This clone was picked up many times. CDR3 bases read: TGCAGTGCTAGGGGCCGGGACAGGGCGTCCCTCGAGACC. Protein: CSARGRDRASLET. The CDR3 reads in full as CSARGRDRASLETQYF. This rearrangement joins TRBV20-1 to TRBJ2-5, with 9 positions matching TRBD1. From the germline J gene comes the end of the CDR3, since the read stops 3 residues before it. The CDR3 length is 16 residues. Germline V gives CDR1 DFQATT, CDR2 SNEGSKA (reference sequence). V gave up 3 bases and J gave up 5 bases; unmatched junction bases: 13.

This clone appeared a few times. The CDR3 goes on 3 residues after the read ends, and that part is filled in from the germline J gene. V is TRBV18 and J is TRBJ1-1; no reliable D call. Trimming shortened V by 1 base and J by 1 base, and 7 bases separated the two germline ends. The CDR3 length is 14 residues. Germline V lookup: CDR1 KGHSH, CDR2 LQKENI. CDR3 bases read: TGTGCCAGCTCACCACAGATAGAGAACACTGAA. Protein product: CASSPQIENTE. The whole CDR3 region reads CASSPQIENTEAFF.